The 27 T cell receptor beta chains given below trace back to one sample, sequenced in a study of T cell changes during pregnancy in multiple sclerosis. Sequencing used immunoSEQ multiplex PCR; TCRdb keeps in-frame clones, though not all of them. Of tens of thousands of clones in the sample, 91% were seen once. The input for sequencing was peripheral blood, taken in the third trimester of pregnancy. These receptors were obtained from a female donor in good health, enrolled as a control in a pregnancy study.

The CDR3 DNA sequence: TGTGCCAGCTCGCCCACAGGGGGCCAGTATGGCTACACCTTC. This encodes CASSPTGGQYGYTF. The chain joins TRBV18 to TRBJ1-2, with 9 bases matching TRBD1. The CDR3 loop spans 14 amino acids. Germline lookup yields CDR1 KGHSH and CDR2 LQKENI. J was trimmed by 5 bases and V by 6 bases; bases with no gene match: 7.

Comment on this clone: The same CDR3 arises from other DNA sequences in this sample as well. The chain uses TRBV27 and TRBJ1-1, with D perhaps matching TRBD1 (6 bases). Trimming left V 3 bases short and J 0 bases short, with 11 bases between. The germline CDR1 and CDR2 sequences are MNHEY and SMNVEV (reference sequence). The CDR3 has 15 amino acids. DNA of the CDR3: TGTGCCAGCAGTTTGAAGAGGGGGATGAACACTGAAGCTTTCTTT. This gives the protein CASSLKRGMNTEAFF.

The chain has TRBV6-5 and TRBJ2-1; TRBD2 aligns across 9 bases. Per germline, CDR1 MNHEY and CDR2 SVGAGI. The CDR3 consists of 15 residues. J gave up 5 bases and V 2 bases, and 4 bases lay outside the gene matches. The CDR3 region is CASSYGGGGNNEQFF. In DNA form, the CDR3 reads TGTGCCAGCAGTTACGGCGGGGGGGGAAACAATGAGCAGTTCTTC.

The gene calls are TRBV11-3 and TRBJ1-1; 11 nucleotides agree with TRBD1. The CDR3 covers 14 residues. Trimming took 5 bases from V and 6 from J; bases not matched to a gene: 5. Germline lookup yields CDR1 SGHNT and CDR2 YENEEA. CDR3 amino acids: CASSPGQGAAEAFF. The CDR3 DNA sequence: TGTGCCAGCAGCCCAGGACAGGGGGCCGCTGAAGCTTTCTTT.

The DNA of the CDR3 is TGTGCCAGCAGTTACCAAATCTCTGGAAACACCATATATTTT. The encoded protein is CASSYQISGNTIYF. This rearrangement joins TRBV6-5 to TRBJ1-3; D remains ambiguous. Germline values: CDR1 MNHEY, CDR2 SVGAGI. Trimming removed 2 bases from V and 0 bases from J, with 5 bases in between. The CDR3 has 14 amino acids.

This chain uses TRBV30 with TRBJ1-5, with D possibly TRBD1 on 5 matching bases. CDR1 GTSNPN and CDR2 SVGIG come from the germline V gene (reference sequence). This CDR3 has 15 amino acids. Trimming removed 0 bases at V and 7 bases at J, with 16 bases between. CDR3 DNA sequence: TGTGCCTGGAGTGTACGGCAGGGCTTGGGACAGCCCCAGCATTTT. Translation gives CAWSVRQGLGQPQHF.

This CDR3 is CASSSAASYTF. Written as DNA, the CDR3 is TGTGCCAGCAGCTCGGCGGCCAGCTACACCTTC. This chain uses TRBV7-2 with TRBJ1-2; D uncertain. CDR1 and CDR2 (germline): SGHTA, FQGNSA. With 4 bases removed from V and 9 bases from J, the gap between germline ends came to 9 bases. This CDR3 region has 11 residues.

The gene calls are TRBV2 and TRBJ1-5; 9 nucleotides match TRBD1. Trimming at V came to 6 bases and at J to 1 base, leaving 4 bases not matched to a gene. CDR1 is SNHLY and CDR2 is FYNNEI in the germline V gene. There are 15 residues in the CDR3. The CDR3, as DNA: TGTGCCAGCAGGACAGGGGGGAACAGCAATCAGCCCCAGCATTTT. The encoded protein is CASRTGGNSNQPQHF. The full variable domain, with the rest looked up from reference TRBV2 and TRBJ1-5, is EPEVTQTPSHQVTQMGQEVILRCVPISNHLYFYWYRQILGQKVEFLVSFYNNEISEKSEIFDDQFSVERPDGSNFTLKIRSTKLEDSAMYFCASRTGGNSNQPQHFGDGTRLSIL.

This clone was detected only once. The V call is TRBV4-3, the J call TRBJ1-1; 7 bases map to TRBD1. J gave up 7 bases and V 0 bases, and 8 bases lay outside the gene matches. There are 15 residues in the CDR3. Germline values: CDR1 LGHNA, CDR2 YSLEER. CDR3 DNA: TGCGCCAGCAGCCAAGATAGGGGACAGTGGGGTGAAGCTTTCTTT. Protein sequence: CASSQDRGQWGEAFF.

V is TRBV9 and J is TRBJ1-6; TRBD1 is a possible D gene (6 bases). V was clipped by 0 bases and J by 8 bases, with 24 bases between them. Germline values: CDR1 SGDLS, CDR2 YYNGEE. This CDR3 has 19 residues. CDR3 in amino acids: CASSVARGALSATDSPLHF. CDR3 DNA: TGTGCCAGCAGCGTAGCCAGGGGCGCCCTCTCAGCCACTGATTCACCCCTCCACTTT.

V usage is TRBV13 and J usage is TRBJ1-1; 8 positions match TRBD1. CDR3 length equals 15 residues. Germline lookup yields CDR1 PRHDT and CDR2 FYEKMQ (reference sequence). The V segment lost 4 bases and the J segment 4 bases; nucleotides outside the gene matches: 8. The CDR3: CASSSRQGYRTEAFF. DNA for the CDR3: TGTGCCAGCAGCTCACGACAGGGGTATCGCACTGAAGCTTTCTTT.

This clone was observed a single time. The chain couples TRBV28 to TRBJ1-1; possible D gene TRBD1, 6 bases. This CDR3 spans 11 amino acids. Between the trimmed V and J ends, which lost 5 bases and 10 bases, there was a span of 11 bases. The germline gives CDR1 MDHEN, CDR2 SYDVKM. The CDR3 region has the DNA TGTGCCAGCAGTCTAGGGGGGGGAGCTTTCTTT. This encodes CASSLGGGAFF.

The chain combines TRBV25-1 with TRBJ1-6; TRBD1 is a possible D gene (5 bases). Trimming shortened V by 2 bases and J by 7 bases, and 9 bases separated the two germline ends. Germline CDR1 is MGHDK and CDR2 is SYGVNS. This CDR3 spans 14 amino acids. This CDR3 reads CASSETGWNSPLHF. As DNA, the CDR3 is TGTGCCAGCAGTGAAACAGGCTGGAATTCACCCCTCCACTTT.

The CDR3 loop reads CASSLRRGETQYF. Here the CDR3 DNA reads TGTGCCAGCAGCTTGCGAAGGGGGGAGACCCAGTACTTC. This chain joins TRBV7-9 and TRBJ2-5, with a possible D match to TRBD1 (6 bases). V was cut by 3 bases and J by 5 bases, with 10 bases left in between. CDR1 and CDR2 (germline): SEHNR, FQNEAQ (reference sequence). There are 13 residues in the CDR3.

The gene calls are TRBV7-8 and TRBJ1-5, with a tentative D call TRBD1 (6 bases). Germline lookup yields CDR1 SGHVS and CDR2 FQNEAQ. This CDR3 is built from 17 residues. The V end lost 4 bases, the J end lost 5 bases, and 21 bases lay between the germline ends. Written as DNA, the CDR3 is TGTGCCAGCAGCTCATTGAACAGGGATTGGATCGATCAGCCCCAGCATTTT. Protein sequence: CASSSLNRDWIDQPQHF. Drawing the rest from reference TRBV7-8 and TRBJ1-5, the complete variable domain is GAGVSQSPRYKVAKRGQDVALRCDPISGHVSLFWYQQALGQGPEFLTYFQNEAQLDKSGLPSDRFFAERPEGSVSTLKIQRTQQEDSAVYLCASSSLNRDWIDQPQHFGDGTRLSIL.

The V gene is TRBV7-9, the J gene TRBJ1-5; TRBD1 might be the D (5 bases). The CDR3 covers 16 residues. V was shortened by 4 bases and J by 1 base, with 14 bases between the two germline ends. Germline V gene data show CDR1 as SEHNR and CDR2 as FQNEAQ (reference sequence). Written as DNA, the CDR3 is TGTGCCAGCAGCTCTGGCAGGGAAGGGAGCAATCAGCCCCAGCATTTT. Protein: CASSSGREGSNQPQHF.

The V call is TRBV15, the J call TRBJ1-2; possible D gene TRBD1, 6 bases. CDR3 size: 14 residues. Germline V gene sequence: CDR1 LNHNV, CDR2 YYDKDF (reference sequence). The V and J ends lost 0 bases and 3 bases respectively, with 8 bases between them. The CDR3 loop is CATSRDPGDYGYTF. The DNA of the CDR3 is TGTGCCACCAGCAGAGACCCAGGGGACTATGGCTACACCTTC.

The chain uses TRBV5-6 and TRBJ1-2, with D perhaps matching TRBD1 (6 bases). The CDR3 has 16 residues. Germline CDR1 reads SGHDT; CDR2 reads YYEEEE. V was clipped by 3 bases and J by 0 bases, with 15 bases between them. The DNA for the CDR3 is TGTGCCAGCAGCTGGGGGCAGGCGGTAACTAACTATGGCTACACCTTC. Translation gives CASSWGQAVTNYGYTF.

This chain connects TRBV10-3 to TRBJ2-7, with 7 positions matching TRBD2. The V gene's germline CDR1 is ENHRY and CDR2 SYGVKD. The CDR3 is 15 amino acids. V shed 4 bases, J shed 1 base, and the junction held 7 bases outside the gene matches. CDR3 sequence (DNA): TGTGCCATCAGTGTGGGGGGGGGAAGGTCCTACGAGCAGTACTTC. This sequence encodes CAISVGGGRSYEQYF.

This chain connects TRBV29-1 to TRBJ2-1, with 7 bases lining up with TRBD1. The CDR3 consists of 13 residues. Trimming cost V 3 bases and J 6 bases; bases outside gene matches: 5. Germline values: CDR1 SQVTM, CDR2 ANQGSEA. CDR3 amino acids: CSVDGKGANEQFF. The CDR3 DNA follows: TGCAGCGTTGACGGGAAGGGGGCCAATGAGCAGTTCTTC.

The CDR3 DNA follows: TGCAGTGCTATTATCTCCACTGAAGCTTTCTTT. Protein product: CSAIISTEAFF. This chain joins TRBV20-1 and TRBJ1-1; no clear D. CDR3 size: 11 residues. Germline-derived CDR1 and CDR2 are DFQATT and SNEGSKA (reference sequence). Trimming cost V 4 bases and J 4 bases, with 7 bases left between them.

The chain employs TRBV4-3 and TRBJ1-2, with 7 bases that match TRBD1. J lost 2 bases, V lost 4 bases, and 10 bases had no gene match. Looked up from germline, CDR1 is LGHNA and CDR2 is YSLEER. The CDR3 is 16 amino acids. The CDR3 spells CASSRLTGVGNYGYTF. In DNA, the CDR3 is TGCGCCAGCAGCCGATTAACAGGGGTTGGAAACTATGGCTACACCTTC.

V and J are TRBV6-5 and TRBJ2-5; TRBD1 aligns across 9 bases. V lost 6 bases and J lost 1; bases outside the gene matches: 6. The CDR3 has 15 residues. CDR1 is MNHEY and CDR2 is SVGAGI in the germline V gene. Here the CDR3 reads CASSRTGAFQETQYF. The CDR3 nucleotides are TGTGCCAGCAGCCGGACAGGGGCCTTCCAAGAGACCCAGTACTTC.

This sequence joins TRBV5-1 and TRBJ1-4; maybe TRBD1 (5 bases). The V and J ends lost 0 bases and 3 bases respectively, with 6 bases between them. Germline values: CDR1 SGHRS, CDR2 YFSETQ. This CDR3 has 14 amino acids. This chain's CDR3 is CASSLGGANEKLFF. CDR3 DNA sequence: TGCGCCAGCAGCTTGGGGGGGGCTAATGAAAAACTGTTTTTT.

The J gene is TRBJ1-3, the V gene TRBV6-6; no firm D call. Germline CDR1 reads MNHNY; CDR2 reads SVGAGI (reference sequence). V dropped 5 bases and J dropped 0 bases, with 8 bases sitting between them. The CDR3 sequence is 14 residues long. The CDR3 sequence is CASSAGNSGNTIYF. Here the CDR3 DNA reads TGTGCCAGCAGTGCGGGCAACTCTGGAAACACCATATATTTT.

The chain recombines TRBV7-8 with TRBJ1-2; no reliable D call. This CDR3 has 17 residues. V lost 5 bases, J lost 0 bases, and 19 bases lay in between. Germline CDR1 SGHVS, CDR2 FQNEAQ. For the CDR3, the DNA is TGTGCCAGCAGCCCAGTCTACCGAGACACATCTAACTATGGCTACACCTTC. Amino acids: CASSPVYRDTSNYGYTF.

This chain uses TRBV7-8 with TRBJ2-3; 7 nucleotides match TRBD2. The CDR3 spans 16 residues. Germline V gene sequence: CDR1 SGHVS, CDR2 FQNEAQ. V trimming: 7 bases; J trimming: 0 bases; junction bases outside the gene matches: 10. The CDR3 sequence: CASTASSGASTDTQYF. The CDR3 region has the DNA TGTGCCAGCACCGCCTCTAGCGGTGCTAGCACAGATACGCAGTATTTT.